The clone carrying this T cell receptor (beta chain) was found a few times. This sample stems from a study of T cells after yellow fever vaccination. TCRdb reprocessed the 5' RACE reads with MiXCR, giving one entry per CDR3 protein. The sample shows 500,000 to 700,000 distinct CDR3 sequences, roughly a fifth of them seen only once. V lost 6 bases to trimming and J lost 0 bases; unmatched junction nucleotides: 4. The CDR3 consists of 15 residues. Germline V gene data show CDR1 as SGHDN and CDR2 as FVKESK. The chain is built from TRBV14 and TRBJ2-1; 8 nucleotides align to TRBD2. Sequenced material: PBMCs, taken 15 days after the yellow fever booster vaccination. This sequence was found in a man aged 30 to 39 who received the YFV17D yellow fever vaccine. In DNA, the CDR3 is TGTGCCAGCAGACGGAGCGGGAGCTCCTACAATGAGCAGTTCTTC. Translation: CASRRSGSSYNEQFF. The full variable domain, in which reference TRBV14 and TRBJ2-1 provide the parts outside the CDR3, is EAGVTQFPSHSVIEKGQTVTLRCDPISGHDNLYWYRRVMGKEIKFLLHFVKESKQDESGMPNNRFLAERTGGTYSTLKVQPAELEDSGVYFCASRRSGSSYNEQFFGPGTRLTVL.